This TCR beta chain was profiled in a study of B cell selection in AIRE deficiency. Sorting defined conventional CD4 T cells as CD4+CD127+. Germline lookup yields CDR1 SGHAT and CDR2 FQDESV (reference sequence). CDR3 length: 16 amino acids. With V trimmed by 6 bases and J by 3 bases, 10 bases remained unmatched. The data were produced by immunoSEQ multiplex PCR, yet TCRdb's version contains in-frame clones alone and is incomplete. The table shows about 25,000 clones, with about 95% occurring only once. This TCR was recovered from a human donor in good health. The chain links TRBV11-1 to TRBJ2-5, with 10 nucleotides matching TRBD1. Material: CD4+CD127+ conventional T cells sorted from PBMCs. This chain's CDR3 is CASRRPGQGTKETQYF. For the CDR3, the DNA is TGTGCCAGCAGGAGACCGGGACAGGGGACGAAAGAGACCCAGTACTTC. The full variable domain, its missing parts supplied by reference TRBV11-1 and TRBJ2-5, is EAEVAQSPRYKITEKSQAVAFWCDPISGHATLYWYRQILGQGPELLVQFQDESVVDDSQLPKDRFSAERLKGVDSTLKIQPAELGDSAMYLCASRRPGQGTKETQYFGPGTRLLVL.